This T cell receptor (beta chain) was obtained from a study of T cells in localized non-small cell lung cancer. Whole-study results and caveats: Higher adjacent-lung clonality was associated with shorter survival.

Libraries were prepared by immunoSEQ multiplex PCR; TCRdb keeps only in-frame clonotypes and omits some of them. The sample has 25,000 to 35,000 clones; approximately 92% are singletons. Notes on this clone: Its antigen is still unknown.

Trimming took 2 bases from V and 8 from J; bases not matched to a gene: 8. The CDR3 is 16 amino acids. Germline CDR1 reads SGHRS; CDR2 reads YFSETQ. The sequencing here drew on peripheral blood mononuclear cells, taken before any cancer treatment. The chain couples TRBV5-1 to TRBJ2-1, with 12 nucleotides matching TRBD2. The TCR originated in a woman aged 40 to 75 with stage III lung adenocarcinoma. Here the CDR3 reads CASSFLAGGPGDEQFF. The CDR3 region has the DNA TGCGCCAGCAGCTTTCTAGCGGGGGGGCCCGGCGATGAGCAGTTCTTC.